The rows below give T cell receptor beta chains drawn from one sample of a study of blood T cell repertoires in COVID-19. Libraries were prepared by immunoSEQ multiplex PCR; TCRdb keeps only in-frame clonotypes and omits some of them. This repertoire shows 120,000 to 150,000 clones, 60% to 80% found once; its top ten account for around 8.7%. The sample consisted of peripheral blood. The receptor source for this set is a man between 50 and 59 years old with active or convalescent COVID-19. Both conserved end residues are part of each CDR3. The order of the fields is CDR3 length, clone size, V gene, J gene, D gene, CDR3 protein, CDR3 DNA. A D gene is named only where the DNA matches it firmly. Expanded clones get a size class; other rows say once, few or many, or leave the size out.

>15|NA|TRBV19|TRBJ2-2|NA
CASIRLGGGTGELFF
TGTGCCAGTATACGTTTAGGGGGTGGCACCGGGGAGCTGTTTTTT
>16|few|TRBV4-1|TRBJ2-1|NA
CASSQALAGSYNEQFF
TGCGCCAGCAGCCAAGCCCTGGCAGGCTCCTACAATGAGCAGTTCTTC
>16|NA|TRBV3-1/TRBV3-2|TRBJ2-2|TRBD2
CASSRGTSGGTGELFF
TGTGCCAGCAGCCGGGGGACTAGCGGGGGAACCGGGGAGCTGTTTTTT
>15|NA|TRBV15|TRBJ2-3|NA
CATSRVGGTTDTQYF
TGTGCCACCAGCAGAGTCGGCGGTACCACAGATACGCAGTATTTT
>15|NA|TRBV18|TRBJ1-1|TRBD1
CASSPRGQQDTEAFF
TGTGCCAGCTCACCACGGGGACAGCAGGACACTGAAGCTTTCTTT
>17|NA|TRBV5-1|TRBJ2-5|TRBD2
CASSFSGLAGVRETQYF
TGCGCCAGCAGCTTTTCCGGACTAGCGGGAGTCAGAGAGACCCAGTACTTC
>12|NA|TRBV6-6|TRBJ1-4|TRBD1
CASSYGGQGLFF
TGTGCCAGCAGTTACGGGGGACAGGGACTGTTTTTT
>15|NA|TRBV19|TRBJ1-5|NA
CASSYLTDGNQPQHF
TGTGCCAGTAGTTACTTGACAGATGGCAATCAGCCCCAGCATTTT
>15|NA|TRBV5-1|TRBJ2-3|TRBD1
CASSFRDRRTDTQYF
TGCGCCAGCAGCTTCCGGGACAGGAGGACAGATACGCAGTATTTT
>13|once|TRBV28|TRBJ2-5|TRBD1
CASSRQGVESQYF
TGTGCCAGCAGTAGACAGGGAGTAGAATCCCAGTACTTC
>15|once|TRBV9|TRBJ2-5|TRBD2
CASSVGASGWETQYF
TGTGCCAGCAGCGTAGGAGCTAGCGGCTGGGAGACCCAGTACTTC
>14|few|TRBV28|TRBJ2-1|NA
CASSGNIDPNEQFF
TGTGCCAGCAGTGGTAACATTGATCCCAATGAGCAGTTCTTC
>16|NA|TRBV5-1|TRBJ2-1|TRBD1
CASTLGSGGNYNEQFF
TGCGCCAGCACCCTTGGGTCAGGGGGTAACTACAATGAGCAGTTCTTC
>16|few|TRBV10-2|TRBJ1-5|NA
CASSERLGGTNQPQHF
TGCGCCAGCAGTGAGCGCCTTGGGGGCACAAATCAGCCCCAGCATTTT
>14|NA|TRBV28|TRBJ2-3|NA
CASSLGLGTDTQYF
TGTGCCAGCAGTTTGGGGCTCGGGACAGATACGCAGTATTTT
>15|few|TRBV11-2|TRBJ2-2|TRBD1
CASSLGTGATGELFF
TGTGCCAGCAGCTTAGGGACAGGGGCCACCGGGGAGCTGTTTTTT
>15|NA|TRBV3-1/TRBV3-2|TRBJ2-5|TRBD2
CASSYPSGSGETQYF
TGTGCCAGCAGTTACCCTAGCGGGAGCGGTGAGACCCAGTACTTC
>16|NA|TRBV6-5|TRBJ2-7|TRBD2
CASSYRGGSTPYEQYF
TGTGCCAGCAGTTACCGGGGGGGGAGTACCCCCTACGAGCAGTACTTC
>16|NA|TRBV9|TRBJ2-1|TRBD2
CASSPLSGTVYNEQFF
TGTGCCAGCAGCCCCTTAAGCGGGACGGTCTACAATGAGCAGTTCTTC
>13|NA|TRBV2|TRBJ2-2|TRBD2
CASRLAGTGELFF
TGTGCCAGTCGACTAGCGGGGACCGGGGAGCTGTTTTTT
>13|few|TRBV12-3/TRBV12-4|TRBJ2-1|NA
CASSLGRANEQFF
TGTGCCAGCAGTTTAGGCAGGGCCAATGAGCAGTTCTTC
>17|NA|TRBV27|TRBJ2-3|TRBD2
CASSLLTSGPYTDTQYF
TGTGCCAGCAGCCTACTGACTAGCGGGCCTTACACAGATACGCAGTATTTT
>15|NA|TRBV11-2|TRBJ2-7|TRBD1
CASSVVPDRAYEQYF
TGTGCCAGCAGCGTAGTACCCGACAGGGCCTACGAGCAGTACTTC
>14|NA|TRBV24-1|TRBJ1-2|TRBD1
CATSEGGQTYGYTF
TGTGCCACCAGTGAAGGGGGACAGACATATGGCTACACCTTC
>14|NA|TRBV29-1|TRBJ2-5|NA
CSVNEAGAGETQYF
TGCAGCGTAAACGAGGCGGGGGCAGGAGAGACCCAGTACTTC
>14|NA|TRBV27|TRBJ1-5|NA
CASSALLTNQPQHF
TGTGCCAGCAGTGCCCTACTGACTAATCAGCCCCAGCATTTT
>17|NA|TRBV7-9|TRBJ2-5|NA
CASSPAGGLGGFETQYF
TGTGCCAGCAGCCCAGCAGGAGGACTAGGGGGTTTTGAGACCCAGTACTTC
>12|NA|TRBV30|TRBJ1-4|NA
CAWRQGNEKLFF
TGTGCCTGGAGGCAGGGGAATGAAAAACTGTTTTTT
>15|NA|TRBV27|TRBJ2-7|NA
CASSLFRGSGYEQYF
TGTGCCAGCAGTTTATTTCGGGGATCCGGCTACGAGCAGTACTTC
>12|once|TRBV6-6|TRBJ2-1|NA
CASSPGGHEQFF
TGTGCCAGCAGTCCCGGGGGGCATGAGCAGTTCTTC
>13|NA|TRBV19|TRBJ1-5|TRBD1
CASSGTGSQPQHF
TGTGCCAGTAGTGGGACAGGGAGTCAGCCCCAGCATTTT
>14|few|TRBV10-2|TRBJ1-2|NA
CASRSDGLSYGYTF
TGCGCCAGCAGGTCGGACGGACTAAGCTATGGCTACACCTTC
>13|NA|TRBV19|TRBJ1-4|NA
CASSTSSNEKLFF
TGTGCCAGTAGTACGAGTTCTAATGAAAAACTGTTTTTT
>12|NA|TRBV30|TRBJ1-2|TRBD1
CAATGDVAGYTF
TGTGCCGCCACAGGGGATGTTGCTGGCTACACCTTC
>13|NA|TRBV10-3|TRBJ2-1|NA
CAIGLTGNNEQFF
TGTGCCATCGGCCTGACGGGGAACAATGAGCAGTTCTTC
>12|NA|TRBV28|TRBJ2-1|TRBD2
CAIKGLANEQFF
TGTGCCATCAAGGGACTAGCGAATGAGCAGTTCTTC
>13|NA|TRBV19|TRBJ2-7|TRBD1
CASKDRGAYEQYF
TGTGCCAGTAAAGACAGGGGGGCTTACGAGCAGTACTTC
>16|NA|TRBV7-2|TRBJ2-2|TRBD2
CASSPRTSGRSGELFF
TGTGCCAGCAGCCCCCGGACTAGCGGGAGATCCGGGGAGCTGTTTTTT
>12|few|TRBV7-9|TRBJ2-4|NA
CASSRLLNIQYF
TGTGCCAGCAGCCGTTTGTTGAACATTCAGTACTTC
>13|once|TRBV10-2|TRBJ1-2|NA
CASSEQGFYGYTF
TGCGCCAGCAGTGAGCAGGGGTTTTATGGCTACACCTTC
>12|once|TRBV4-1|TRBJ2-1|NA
CASSLGTLEQFF
TGCGCCAGCAGCCTAGGGACTCTTGAGCAGTTCTTC
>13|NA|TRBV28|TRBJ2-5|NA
CATTTRVLETQYF
TGTGCCACCACCACCAGGGTTCTGGAGACCCAGTACTTC
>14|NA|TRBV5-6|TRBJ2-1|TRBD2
CASSVGLAPNEQFF
TGTGCCAGCAGCGTGGGACTAGCGCCCAATGAGCAGTTCTTC
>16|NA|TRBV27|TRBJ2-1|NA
CASSSLGWAHYNEQFF
TGTGCCAGCAGTTCCCTCGGCTGGGCCCACTACAATGAGCAGTTCTTC
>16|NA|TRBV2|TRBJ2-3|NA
CASSDGVRLSTDTQYF
TGTGCCAGCAGTGATGGGGTTCGACTATCCACAGATACGCAGTATTTT
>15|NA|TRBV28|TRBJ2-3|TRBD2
CASSPSGTTTDTQYF
TGTGCCAGCAGCCCCAGCGGGACCACCACAGATACGCAGTATTTT
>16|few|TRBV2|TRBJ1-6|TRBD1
CASKPLLTGGSSPLHF
TGTGCCAGCAAACCGCTACTGACAGGGGGTAGCTCACCCCTCCACTTT
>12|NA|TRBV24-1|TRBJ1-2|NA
CATSVSGDGYTF
TGTGCCACCAGTGTATCGGGGGATGGCTACACCTTC
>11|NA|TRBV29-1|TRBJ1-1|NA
CSVEWATEAFF
TGCAGCGTTGAATGGGCCACTGAAGCTTTCTTT
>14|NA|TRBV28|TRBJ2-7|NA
CASSSPGQAYEQYF
TGTGCCAGCAGTTCGCCGGGACAAGCTTACGAGCAGTACTTC
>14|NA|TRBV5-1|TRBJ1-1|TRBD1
CASNPGTGVTEAFF
TGCGCCAGCAATCCCGGGACAGGGGTCACTGAAGCTTTCTTT
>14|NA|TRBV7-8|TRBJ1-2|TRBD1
CASSYRQGEVGYTF
TGTGCCAGCAGCTACAGACAGGGCGAAGTTGGCTACACCTTC
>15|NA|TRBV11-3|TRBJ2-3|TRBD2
CASSLGLAVTDTQYF
TGTGCCAGCAGCTTAGGACTAGCGGTCACAGATACGCAGTATTTT
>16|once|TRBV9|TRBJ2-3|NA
CASSVGPGAGTDTQYF
TGTGCCAGCAGCGTAGGGCCGGGAGCTGGCACAGATACGCAGTATTTT
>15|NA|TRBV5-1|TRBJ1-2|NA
CASSLERGFAYGYTF
TGCGCCAGCAGCTTGGAACGAGGATTTGCCTATGGCTACACCTTC
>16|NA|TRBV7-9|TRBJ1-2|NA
CASSLVPGQSRYGYTF
TGTGCCAGCAGCTTAGTTCCTGGACAGTCTCGCTATGGCTACACCTTC
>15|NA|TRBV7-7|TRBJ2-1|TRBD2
CASSPTSGEYNEQFF
TGTGCTAGCAGCCCGACTAGCGGGGAGTACAATGAGCAGTTCTTC
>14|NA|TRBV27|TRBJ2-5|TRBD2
CASSDGTSGETQYF
TGTGCCAGCAGTGACGGGACTAGCGGAGAGACCCAGTACTTC
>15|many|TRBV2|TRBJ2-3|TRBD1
CASSKDRGYTDTQYF
TGTGCCAGCAGCAAGGACAGGGGGTACACAGATACGCAGTATTTT